The clone carrying this T cell receptor (beta chain) was detected only a few times. Its specificity is not known. The sample is drawn from a study of CD8 T cells in ankylosing spondylitis. From the 5' RACE reads, TCRdb called clonotypes with MiXCR, one entry per CDR3 protein. The sample includes around 250,000 distinct CDR3 sequences, 15% to 20% seen only once; the top ten take roughly a third. Per the germline V gene, CDR1 is SGHVS and CDR2 is FQNEAQ. The CDR3 extends over 12 amino acids. Trimming pared 1 base from V and 6 bases from J, leaving 7 bases between. Study results and limitations: Matched ankylosing spondylitis synovial fluid reportedly showed significant enrichment of disease-linked clones.

The J gene is TRBJ2-7, the V gene TRBV7-8; D call uncertain. This receptor was identified in a male donor with ankylosing spondylitis or in good health (not recorded which). The source material was blood, either unsorted or a sorted T cell fraction (not recorded which). The CDR3 is CASSLGDVEQYF. Here the CDR3 DNA reads TGTGCCAGCAGCTTAGGTGATGTCGAGCAGTACTTC.